This TCR beta chain was captured in a study of OX40 agonist ivuxolimab in advanced cancers. As for the study in general: Dose-escalation patients' cancers were hepatocellular carcinoma, melanoma, renal cell or head and neck cancer. Patients were 82.7% male with ages roughly 20 to 85, mean around 61.

Profiling relied on immunoSEQ multiplex PCR, and the TCRdb table lists in-frame clones only, not all of them. The sample holds 50,000 to 80,000 clones, approximately 85% seen once. CDR1 SGHTA and CDR2 FQGNSA come from the germline V gene. V lost 2 bases and J 7 bases, leaving 15 bases between the germline ends. CDR3 length: 15 residues. Autoimmune disease history or systemic immunosuppression led to patient exclusion. The sequencing here drew on CD4+ or CD8+ T cells sorted from blood, taken in a trial of the OX40 agonist ivuxolimab. V is TRBV7-2 and J is TRBJ1-5; D perhaps matches TRBD1 (5 bases). The source of this sequence is an adult with an advanced solid tumor such as melanoma, head and neck, liver or kidney cancer. CDR3 in DNA: TGTGCCAGCAGCTTACTCACGGGGGTAGGGCAGCCCCAGCATTTT. Residues: CASSLLTGVGQPQHF.